These T cell receptor beta chains were read from a single sample in a study of Ad26.COV2.S vaccination and SARS-CoV-2 variants. Sequenced by immunoSEQ multiplex PCR; TCRdb stores in-frame clones only, minus some. The table lists about 460,000 clones, roughly nine tenths of them singletons. The source was peripheral blood, collected in a trial of Ad26.COV2.S vaccine versus placebo. These receptors were obtained from a person between 18 and 65 years old who received the Ad26.COV2.S COVID-19 vaccine or a placebo. Each CDR3 is given with its conserved first and last residue. A D gene is named only where the DNA matches it firmly. Size values are once, few and many counts, or a class for expanded clones, and some rows have none.

CDR3 protein: CASSRIAWQETYEQYF
CDR3 DNA: TGTGCCAGCAGCAGGATAGCCTGGCAGGAAACCTACGAGCAGTACTTC
clone size: NA
D gene: NA
V gene: TRBV11-2
J gene: TRBJ2-7

CDR3 protein: CAWSVQLRLQETQYF
CDR3 DNA: TGTGCCTGGAGTGTACAACTGCGGCTCCAAGAGACCCAGTACTTC
clone size: NA
D gene: NA
V gene: TRBV30
J gene: TRBJ2-5

CDR3 protein: CASSWTAFAPYEQYF
CDR3 DNA: TGTGCCAGCAGCTGGACCGCTTTTGCCCCCTACGAGCAGTACTTC
clone size: NA
D gene: NA
V gene: TRBV5-5
J gene: TRBJ2-7

CDR3 protein: CASRATGPASYNEQFF
CDR3 DNA: TGTGCCAGTAGGGCCACTGGGCCTGCCTCCTACAATGAGCAGTTCTTC
clone size: NA
D gene: NA
V gene: TRBV19
J gene: TRBJ2-1

CDR3 protein: CAWSDRVGQPQHF
CDR3 DNA: TGTGCCTGGAGCGACAGGGTGGGTCAGCCCCAGCATTTT
clone size: once
D gene: TRBD1
V gene: TRBV30
J gene: TRBJ1-5

CDR3 protein: CSALTDGYTF
CDR3 DNA: TGCAGTGCTTTAACGGATGGCTACACCTTC
clone size: NA
D gene: NA
V gene: TRBV20-1
J gene: TRBJ1-2

CDR3 protein: CAISESSGQGAGTGELFF
CDR3 DNA: TGTGCCATCAGTGAGTCCTCGGGACAGGGGGCAGGTACCGGGGAGCTGTTTTTT
clone size: NA
D gene: TRBD1
V gene: TRBV10-3
J gene: TRBJ2-2

CDR3 protein: CASSMGRDRATFYGYTF
CDR3 DNA: TGTGCCAGTAGTATGGGACGGGACAGGGCAACATTCTATGGCTACACCTTC
clone size: NA
D gene: TRBD1
V gene: TRBV19
J gene: TRBJ1-2

CDR3 protein: CASSSRWPNEKLFF
CDR3 DNA: TGTGCCAGCAGTTCTCGTTGGCCTAATGAAAAACTGTTTTTT
clone size: many
D gene: NA
V gene: TRBV27
J gene: TRBJ1-4

CDR3 protein: CASSQDQRDDQPQHF
CDR3 DNA: TGTGCCAGCAGCCAAGATCAGAGGGACGATCAGCCCCAGCATTTT
clone size: few
D gene: NA
V gene: TRBV4-2
J gene: TRBJ1-5

CDR3 protein: CASSFDGQGHGYTF
CDR3 DNA: TGTGCCAGCAGCTTCGACGGACAGGGCCATGGCTACACCTTC
clone size: NA
D gene: TRBD1
V gene: TRBV11-3
J gene: TRBJ1-2

CDR3 protein: CSARGSSYNEQFF
CDR3 DNA: TGCAGCGCCCGGGGGAGCTCCTACAATGAGCAGTTCTTC
clone size: NA
D gene: NA
V gene: TRBV29-1
J gene: TRBJ2-1

CDR3 protein: CASSPPSVYEQYF
CDR3 DNA: TGTGCCAGCTCACCACCGTCGGTCTACGAGCAGTACTTC
clone size: NA
D gene: NA
V gene: TRBV18
J gene: TRBJ2-7

CDR3 protein: CASSASSSYNEQFF
CDR3 DNA: TGTGCCAGCAGTGCTTCGAGCTCCTACAATGAGCAGTTCTTC
clone size: once
D gene: NA
V gene: TRBV6-2/TRBV6-3
J gene: TRBJ2-1

CDR3 protein: CASSLEQGNYGYTF
CDR3 DNA: TGTGCCAGCAGTCTTGAGCAGGGGAACTATGGCTACACCTTC
clone size: NA
D gene: NA
V gene: TRBV2
J gene: TRBJ1-2

CDR3 protein: CASSQVGRGEAFF
CDR3 DNA: TGTGCCAGCAGCCAAGTAGGTCGTGGGGAAGCTTTCTTT
clone size: NA
D gene: NA
V gene: TRBV14
J gene: TRBJ1-1

CDR3 protein: CASSLQDRMAPNYGYTF
CDR3 DNA: TGTGCCAGTAGTCTACAAGATCGGATGGCCCCTAACTATGGCTACACCTTC
clone size: NA
D gene: NA
V gene: TRBV19
J gene: TRBJ1-2

CDR3 protein: CASSGLISGANVLTF
CDR3 DNA: TGTGCCAGCAGTGGACTGATCTCTGGGGCCAACGTCCTGACTTTC
clone size: many
D gene: NA
V gene: TRBV6-2/TRBV6-3
J gene: TRBJ2-6

CDR3 protein: CASSLGQGGGYEQYF
CDR3 DNA: TGTGCCAGTAGTCTGGGACAGGGGGGTGGCTACGAGCAGTACTTC
clone size: once
D gene: TRBD1
V gene: TRBV19
J gene: TRBJ2-7

CDR3 protein: CASSSAFPAGTQYF
CDR3 DNA: TGTGCCAGCAGTTCCGCCTTCCCCGCTGGGACCCAGTACTTC
clone size: NA
D gene: NA
V gene: TRBV6-5
J gene: TRBJ2-5

CDR3 protein: CASSSRYLFSYEQYF
CDR3 DNA: TGTGCCAGCAGTTCCCGCTACCTTTTCTCCTACGAGCAGTACTTC
clone size: few
D gene: NA
V gene: TRBV27
J gene: TRBJ2-7

CDR3 protein: CASSITAPGQKKAYEQYF
CDR3 DNA: TGTGCCAGTAGTATAACCGCACCCGGACAGAAAAAGGCCTACGAGCAGTACTTC
clone size: NA
D gene: NA
V gene: TRBV19
J gene: TRBJ2-7

CDR3 protein: CASSPRMNTEAFF
CDR3 DNA: TGTGCCAGTTCACCACGGATGAACACTGAAGCTTTCTTT
clone size: NA
D gene: NA
V gene: TRBV18
J gene: TRBJ1-1

CDR3 protein: CASSLDLRSTQYF
CDR3 DNA: TGTGCCAGCAGCTTAGATTTACGTTCGACCCAGTACTTC
clone size: once
D gene: NA
V gene: TRBV11-2
J gene: TRBJ2-5

CDR3 protein: CASSLQGADEQFF
CDR3 DNA: TGCGCCAGCAGCTTGCAGGGGGCCGATGAGCAGTTCTTC
clone size: NA
D gene: TRBD1
V gene: TRBV5-1
J gene: TRBJ2-1

CDR3 protein: CASIVRDSNQPQHF
CDR3 DNA: TGTGCCAGCATCGTCAGGGATAGCAATCAGCCCCAGCATTTT
clone size: NA
D gene: NA
V gene: TRBV28
J gene: TRBJ1-5

CDR3 protein: CASSPGGGGELFF
CDR3 DNA: TGTGCCAGCAGCCCAGGGGGCGGCGGGGAGCTGTTTTTT
clone size: NA
D gene: TRBD1
V gene: TRBV7-2
J gene: TRBJ2-2

CDR3 protein: CASSLEASGNQYF
CDR3 DNA: TGTGCCAGCAGCTTAGAGGCTAGCGGGAACCAGTACTTC
clone size: NA
D gene: TRBD2
V gene: TRBV7-9
J gene: TRBJ2-7

CDR3 protein: CASSFFGNEQFF
CDR3 DNA: TGTGCCAGCAGTTTCTTTGGGAATGAGCAGTTCTTC
clone size: NA
D gene: NA
V gene: TRBV27
J gene: TRBJ2-1

CDR3 protein: CASSFSLNQETQYF
CDR3 DNA: TGTGCCAGCAGCTTTTCCTTGAACCAAGAGACCCAGTACTTC
clone size: NA
D gene: NA
V gene: TRBV7-9
J gene: TRBJ2-5

CDR3 protein: CASRLSTGTGELFF
CDR3 DNA: TGTGCCAGCAGATTAAGCACCGGTACCGGGGAGCTGTTTTTT
clone size: NA
D gene: NA
V gene: TRBV7-3
J gene: TRBJ2-2

CDR3 protein: CASTTGGEGTDTQYF
CDR3 DNA: TGTGCCAGCACCACGGGGGGAGAAGGCACAGATACGCAGTATTTT
clone size: NA
D gene: TRBD2
V gene: TRBV28
J gene: TRBJ2-3

CDR3 protein: CASNDRDSGQPQHF
CDR3 DNA: TGTGCCAGCAACGACAGGGACTCGGGTCAGCCCCAGCATTTT
clone size: NA
D gene: NA
V gene: TRBV21-1
J gene: TRBJ1-5

CDR3 protein: CASSEYGGGASEAFF
CDR3 DNA: TGTGCCAGCAGTGAATATGGAGGTGGGGCATCTGAAGCTTTCTTT
clone size: NA
D gene: NA
V gene: TRBV25-1
J gene: TRBJ1-1

CDR3 protein: CASSPGLTDTQYF
CDR3 DNA: TGTGCCAGCAGCCCGGGACTCACGGATACGCAGTATTTT
clone size: NA
D gene: NA
V gene: TRBV7-2
J gene: TRBJ2-3